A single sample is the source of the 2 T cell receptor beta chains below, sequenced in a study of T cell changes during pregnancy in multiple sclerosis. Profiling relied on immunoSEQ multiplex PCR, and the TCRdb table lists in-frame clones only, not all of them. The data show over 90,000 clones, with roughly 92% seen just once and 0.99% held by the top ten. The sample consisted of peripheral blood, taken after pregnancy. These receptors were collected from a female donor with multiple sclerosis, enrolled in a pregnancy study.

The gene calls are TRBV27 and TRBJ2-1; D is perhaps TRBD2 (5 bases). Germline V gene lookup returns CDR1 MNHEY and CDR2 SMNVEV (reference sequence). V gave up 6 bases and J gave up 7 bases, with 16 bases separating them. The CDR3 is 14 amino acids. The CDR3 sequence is CASRASGLPNEQFF. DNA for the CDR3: TGTGCCAGCAGAGCTAGTGGACTGCCTAATGAGCAGTTCTTC.

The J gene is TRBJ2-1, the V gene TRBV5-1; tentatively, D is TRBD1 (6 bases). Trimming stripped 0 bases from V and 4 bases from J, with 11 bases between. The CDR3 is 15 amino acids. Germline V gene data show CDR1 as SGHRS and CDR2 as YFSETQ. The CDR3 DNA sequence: TGCGCCAGCAGCTTGGAGGACAGAAAGTACAATGAGCAGTTCTTC. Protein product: CASSLEDRKYNEQFF.